These 8 T cell receptor beta chains share one sample of origin, sequenced in a study of cytomegalovirus exposure and HLA in healthy donors. The PCR made use of 60 Vbeta and 13 Jbeta primers. TCRdb keeps only in-frame clones here, not all; method: immunoSEQ multiplex PCR. This sample has approximately 280,000 clones; about 90% occur once, and the top ten carry roughly 2.3%. Sequencing input: PBMCs. All receptors derive from a woman younger than 35 in good health and CMV-seronegative.

The chain is built from TRBV2 and TRBJ2-1, with D perhaps TRBD2 (7 bases). Trimming removed 3 bases from V and 9 bases from J, with 18 bases in between. Germline V gene sequence: CDR1 SNHLY, CDR2 FYNNEI. This CDR3 comprises 15 residues. The CDR3 DNA sequence: TGTGCCAGCAGTGAGGTACGGGGGGCCGTAGGTGAGCAGTTCTTC. Its protein product is CASSEVRGAVGEQFF.

This sequence joins TRBV15 and TRBJ2-7; 7 positions match TRBD1. Looked up from germline, CDR1 is LNHNV and CDR2 is YYDKDF (reference sequence). V shed 5 bases, J shed 3 bases, and the junction held 7 bases outside the gene matches. The CDR3 contains 14 residues. CDR3 amino acids: CATSERDRVYEQYF. The CDR3 region has the DNA TGTGCCACCAGCGAACGGGACAGAGTCTACGAGCAGTACTTC.

This rearrangement joins TRBV5-1 to TRBJ2-5, with 7 bases fitting TRBD1. Looked up from germline, CDR1 is SGHRS and CDR2 is YFSETQ. Trimming at V came to 1 base and at J to 11 bases, leaving 11 bases not matched to a gene. The CDR3 totals 14 residues. CDR3 nucleotide sequence: TGCGCCAGCAGCTTGTACAGGGGCTCAAGGGAGCAGTACTTC. Amino acids: CASSLYRGSREQYF.

The rearrangement uses TRBV10-3 and TRBJ2-3, with TRBD2 as a possible D gene (6 bases). The CDR3 covers 13 residues. Germline CDR1 ENHRY, CDR2 SYGVKD. Trimming cost V 8 bases and J 4 bases, with 13 bases left between them. Here the CDR3 DNA reads TGTGCCATCCAGGGCGGGGCGCCAGATACGCAGTATTTT. As protein: CAIQGGAPDTQYF.

The chain employs TRBV10-2 and TRBJ2-1; TRBD2 matches at 11 bases. J lost 5 bases, V lost 3 bases, and 6 bases had no gene match. Germline CDR1 WSHSY, CDR2 SAAADI. This CDR3 is built from 16 residues. The CDR3 sequence is CASSEQTSGGNNEQFF. Written as DNA, the CDR3 is TGCGCCAGCAGTGAACAAACTAGCGGGGGAAACAATGAGCAGTTCTTC.

This CDR3 reads CASSLAITYTEAFF. The DNA for the CDR3 is TGTGCCAGCAGCTTAGCTATTACGTACACTGAAGCTTTCTTT. The chain uses TRBV11-2 and TRBJ1-1; unclear D gene. CDR3 length equals 14 residues. V was trimmed by 1 base and J by 3 bases, leaving 9 bases between them. Germline assignment: CDR1 SGHAT and CDR2 FQNNGV.

The rearrangement links TRBV30 to TRBJ1-5, with D possibly matching TRBD1 (6 bases). The V gene lost 1 base and the J gene lost 6 bases, with 16 bases spanning the gap. In germline, CDR1 is GTSNPN, CDR2 SVGIG (reference sequence). The CDR3 length is 15 residues. The CDR3 bases are TGTGCCTGGAGTGGCACAGGGATTATCGGTCAGCCCCAGCATTTT. Its translation is CAWSGTGIIGQPQHF.

This clone has just one count. Other DNA sequences in the same sample also yield this CDR3. The chain couples TRBV6-5 to TRBJ2-5, with 7 bases fitting TRBD1. The J call may be faulty, since TRBJ2-7 better matches the DNA end. The germline gives CDR1 MNHEY, CDR2 SVGAGI. The CDR3 runs 14 residues. The CDR3 bases are TGTGCCAGCAGTTTAGGGGGCGCGTCCTACGAGCAGTACTTC. As protein: CASSLGGASYEQYF.